The 21 T cell receptor beta chains in this list originate from one sample, sequenced in a study of T cell repertoires in cytomegalovirus infection. Antigen specificity for these receptors is unknown. TCRdb reprocessed the reads via MiXCR and lists one record per CDR3 protein. The data show fewer than 900,000 distinct CDR3 sequences, with 25% to 35% seen just once and less than 15% held by the top ten. Here the sequenced sample was cultured CD8+ T cells from PBMCs, taken from culture after CMV antigen stimulation. The receptors come from a human donor in good health (CMV status not recorded). Some clones in this sample may be carry-over from other donors' samples.

This chain links TRBV11-2 with TRBJ2-3; D perhaps matches TRBD2 (5 bases). The V gene lost 1 base and the J gene lost 3 bases, with 11 bases spanning the gap. The CDR3 totals 15 residues. Germline assignment: CDR1 SGHAT and CDR2 FQNNGV. The CDR3: CASSLAPRDTDTQYF. CDR3 sequence (DNA): TGTGCCAGCAGCTTAGCACCCCGGGATACAGATACGCAGTATTTT.

This clonotype was seen a few times. V gene TRBV5-6 combines with J gene TRBJ1-1; possible D gene TRBD1, 6 bases. This CDR3 is built from 18 residues. V gave up 2 bases and J gave up 0 bases, with 20 bases separating them. Germline CDR1 SGHDT, CDR2 YYEEEE. The CDR3 protein is CASSFDRPPPKMNTEAFF. The CDR3 DNA is TGTGCCAGCAGCTTCGACAGGCCTCCCCCTAAGATGAACACTGAAGCTTTCTTT.

This clonotype was recorded once. The chain is built from TRBV6-1 and TRBJ2-7, with D uncertain. Germline V gene sequence: CDR1 MNHNS, CDR2 SASEGT. This CDR3 is built from 13 residues. Trimming shortened V by 0 bases and J by 0 bases, and 3 bases separated the two germline ends. The CDR3 nucleotides are TGTGCCAGCAGTGAAGCTATCTCCTACGAGCAGTACTTC. Protein: CASSEAISYEQYF.

Here the CDR3 reads CATSRDSGSGTGELFF. CDR3 DNA: TGTGCCACCAGCAGAGATTCGGGGTCGGGCACCGGGGAGCTGTTTTTT. The V call is TRBV15, the J call TRBJ2-2, with D possibly being TRBD2 (5 bases). This CDR3 is built from 16 residues. In germline, CDR1 is LNHNV, CDR2 YYDKDF (reference sequence). The ends were cut back, 0 bases at V and 4 bases at J, with 12 bases in the middle.

The V call is TRBV12-3 or TRBV12-4, the J call TRBJ1-2; D remains ambiguous. V lost 5 bases and J 10 bases, leaving 8 bases between the germline ends. The CDR3 is made up of 10 amino acids. CDR3: CASSQSSYTF. The CDR3 coding sequence is TGTGCCAGCAGTCAATCTTCCTACACCTTC.

This clonotype was counted a few times. This chain uses TRBV19 with TRBJ1-1; 8 bases match TRBD1. V shed 7 bases and J 0 bases; nucleotides not matched to a gene: 7. CDR1 LNHDA and CDR2 SQIVND come from the germline V gene (reference sequence). The CDR3 length is 15 residues. CDR3: CASTRDRQMNTEAFF. The CDR3 DNA is TGTGCCAGTACTAGGGACAGGCAAATGAACACTGAAGCTTTCTTT.

This clonotype came up a few times. The chain links TRBV6-2 or TRBV6-3 to TRBJ2-5; no firm D call. Trimming removed 8 bases at V and 1 base at J, with 11 bases between. Germline loops: CDR1 MNHEY, CDR2 SVGEGT. The CDR3 has 13 amino acids. The CDR3 DNA follows: TGTGCCAGCTCTAAGGCTGCCCAAGAGACCCAGTACTTC. Encoded protein: CASSKAAQETQYF.

The J gene is TRBJ2-3, the V gene TRBV6-2 or TRBV6-3; 9 bases are shared with TRBD2. V shed 8 bases, J shed 4 bases, and the junction held 7 bases outside the gene matches. There are 14 residues in the CDR3. CDR1 is MNHEY, CDR2 SVGEGT, per germline. CDR3: CASWGGGAPDTQYF. In DNA, the CDR3 is TGTGCCAGCTGGGGCGGGGGGGCACCAGATACGCAGTATTTT.

Concerning this clonotype: In this CDR3 the conserved last residue, phenylalanine or tryptophan, is missing, so a read error is likely. V is TRBV6-1 and J is TRBJ2-7; D gene uncertain. Trimming removed 2 bases at V and 3 bases at J, with 11 bases between. This CDR3 contains 14 residues. Germline V gene lookup returns CDR1 MNHNS and CDR2 SASEGT. The CDR3 nucleotides are TGTGCCAGCAGTGAATTAGGTCTGAGCTACGAGCAGTACTAC. Translating gives CASSELGLSYEQYY.

This clonotype was counted a few times. The chain joins TRBV2 to TRBJ2-2, with a possible D match to TRBD2 (6 bases). The CDR3 runs to 17 residues. V was trimmed by 8 bases and J by 4 bases, leaving 23 bases between them. CDR1 SNHLY and CDR2 FYNNEI come from the germline V gene. The CDR3, as DNA: TGTGCCAGCCGAGAAATGGGGACTCAACTGGGCACCGGGGAGCTGTTTTTT. This encodes CASREMGTQLGTGELFF.

This clonotype was seen a handful of times. V gene TRBV12-3 or TRBV12-4 combines with J gene TRBJ2-7, with D perhaps being TRBD1 or TRBD2 (6 bases each). The CDR3 is made up of 13 amino acids. Trimming took off 1 base at V and 7 bases at J, with 11 bases between the two ends. The CDR3 spells CASSLVGGGEQYF. CDR3 nucleotide sequence: TGTGCCAGCAGTTTAGTCGGAGGGGGAGAGCAGTACTTC.

This clonotype was observed at least ten times. The rearrangement joins TRBV7-2 to TRBJ1-2, with TRBD1 identical over 8 bases. J was trimmed by 7 bases and V by 4 bases; bases with no gene match: 11. The CDR3 extends over 15 amino acids. The germline V gene encodes CDR1 SGHTA and CDR2 FQGNSA. The CDR3, as DNA: TGTGCCAGCAGCTACGTTACGACAGGGGTCGGTGGCTACACCTTC. This codes for CASSYVTTGVGGYTF. The full variable domain, its missing parts supplied by reference TRBV7-2 and TRBJ1-2, is GAGVSQSPSNKVTEKGKDVELRCDPISGHTALYWYRQSLGQGLEFLIYFQGNSAPDKSGLPSDRFSAERTGGSVSTLTIQRTQQEDSAVYLCASSYVTTGVGGYTFGSGTRLTVV.

This chain joins TRBV20-1 and TRBJ2-3; 7 nucleotides line up with TRBD1. The J segment lost 1 base and the V segment lost 1 base, leaving 5 bases of the junction unmatched. This CDR3 region has 15 residues. Germline lookup yields CDR1 DFQATT and CDR2 SNEGSKA (reference sequence). CDR3 region: CSARGLGGGTDTQYF. The CDR3 DNA sequence: TGCAGTGCTAGAGGGTTAGGGGGCGGCACAGATACGCAGTATTTT.

This clonotype was recorded a few times. The chain is built from TRBV7-9 and TRBJ2-5; TRBD1 might be the D (5 bases). Germline V gene data show CDR1 as SEHNR and CDR2 as FQNEAQ (reference sequence). Deletions cut 3 bases from V and 4 bases from J, with 15 bases between. The CDR3 is 15 amino acids. Written as DNA, the CDR3 is TGTGCCAGCAGCTTCCTTGGGGCAGGGCGAGAGACCCAGTACTTC. Its protein is CASSFLGAGRETQYF.

This chain links TRBV29-1 with TRBJ1-1, with D perhaps TRBD1 (6 bases). The V gene lost 6 bases and the J gene lost 0 bases, with 11 bases spanning the gap. Germline lookup yields CDR1 SQVTM and CDR2 ANQGSEA. The CDR3 is 13 amino acids. CDR3 sequence: CSVPTGMNTEAFF. The DNA for the CDR3 is TGCAGCGTACCTACAGGGATGAACACTGAAGCTTTCTTT.

This clonotype was seen a few times. The chain joins TRBV27 to TRBJ2-5; perhaps D is TRBD1 or TRBD2 (6 bases each). The CDR3 is 15 amino acids. In germline, CDR1 is MNHEY, CDR2 SMNVEV (reference sequence). Deletions cut 5 bases from V and 5 bases from J, with 18 bases between. For the CDR3, the DNA is TGTGCCAGCAGTCTCGAAGGATGGAGGGGGGAGACCCAGTACTTC. Its protein product is CASSLEGWRGETQYF.

The chain couples TRBV27 to TRBJ1-1, with TRBD1 as a possible D gene (5 bases). Germline values: CDR1 MNHEY, CDR2 SMNVEV (reference sequence). The CDR3 covers 13 residues. Deletions cut 4 bases from V and 7 bases from J, with 13 bases between. CDR3 sequence reads: CASSSGVWDEAFF. The CDR3 DNA sequence: TGTGCCAGCAGTTCGGGGGTGTGGGATGAAGCTTTCTTT.

This clonotype showed up many times. The chain recombines TRBV7-9 with TRBJ1-1; D not certain. The CDR3 totals 12 residues. Trimming stripped 5 bases from V and 5 bases from J, with 9 bases between. Per the germline V gene, CDR1 is SEHNR and CDR2 is FQNEAQ (reference sequence). The CDR3 region has the DNA TGTGCCAGCAGCGCCATGGTGACTGAAGCTTTCTTT. Translation: CASSAMVTEAFF.

The CDR3 loop reads CASSALTSGVTDTQYF. The DNA of the CDR3 is TGTGCCAGCAGTGCTCTGACTAGCGGGGTCACAGATACGCAGTATTTT. The V call is TRBV2, the J call TRBJ2-3, with 11 bases aligning to TRBD2. Germline V lookup: CDR1 SNHLY, CDR2 FYNNEI. The CDR3 consists of 16 residues. After removal of 4 bases from V and 2 bases from J, the junction contained 5 bases not matched to a gene.

This clonotype was found a few times. The CDR3 nucleotides are TGTGCCAGCAGCTTAGCGTCCCTCTCTCCGGACGAGCAGTACGTC. This translates into CASSLASLSPDEQYV. The gene calls are TRBV7-2 and TRBJ2-7; D gene unclear. V was cut by 0 bases and J by 5 bases, with 14 bases left in between. CDR1 is SGHTA and CDR2 is FQGNSA in the germline V gene. The CDR3 extends over 15 amino acids.

The chain couples TRBV12-3 or TRBV12-4 to TRBJ1-1; TRBD1 aligns across 9 bases. This CDR3 contains 16 residues. V gave up 1 base and J gave up 1 base; unmatched junction bases: 4. The CDR3 is CASSLVWTGENTEAFF. CDR3 sequence (DNA): TGTGCCAGCAGTTTAGTATGGACAGGGGAGAACACTGAAGCTTTCTTT.